This TCR beta chain was found in a study of blood T cell repertoires in COVID-19. Across the whole study: The study drew acute and convalescent COVID-19 samples from the United States, Italy and Spain.

The CDR3 is 15 residues long. Per the germline V gene, CDR1 is SGHNT and CDR2 is YYREEE (reference sequence). This table comes from immunoSEQ multiplex PCR, and its TCRdb copy is limited to in-frame clones, with some not included. This sample carries 250,000 to 350,000 clones, roughly 87% of them seen once, and the ten largest clones take roughly 2.4%. On this clone: Germline and junction disagree at one end, which may indicate a read error. The same CDR3 also results from other DNA sequences found in this sample.

This sequence was found in a woman aged 50 to 60 who had recovered from COVID-19. Sequenced sample: peripheral blood. The V gene is TRBV5-4, the J gene TRBJ2-7; TRBD2 agrees at 15 bases. CDR3 loop: CASSLGLAGGREQYF. The CDR3, as DNA: TGTGCCAGCAGTTTGGGACTAGCGGGAGGTAGGGAGCAGTACTTC. Filled out from reference TRBV5-4 and TRBJ2-7, the complete variable domain reads ETGVTQSPTHLIKTRGQQVTLRCSSQSGHNTVSWYQQALGQGPQFIFQYYREEENGRGNFPPRFSGLQFPNYSSELNVNALELDDSALYLCASSLGLAGGREQYFGPGTRLTVT.